This entry describes one T cell receptor (beta chain). Antigen: not known. These data come from a study of immune evolution from preneoplasia to lung adenocarcinoma. Data came from immunoSEQ multiplex PCR; TCRdb stores just in-frame clones and leaves some out. The repertoire has around 2,200 clones, roughly 80% of them found once; the top ten carry approximately 14%. From germline, CDR1 is SGHRS and CDR2 YFSETQ. The CDR3 loop spans 13 amino acids. The V end lost 1 base, the J end lost 7 bases, and 8 bases lay between the germline ends. Overall study results and limits: Normal lung had the highest top T cell clone frequencies.

The gene calls are TRBV5-1 and TRBJ2-2; D is unresolved. Sequencing was carried out using FFPE adjacent normal lung tissue. This clonotype originated in a person aged 55-85 years with lung adenocarcinoma. DNA for the CDR3: TGCGCCAGCAGCTTGTCAGTCCACGGGGAGCTGTTTTTT. Protein product: CASSLSVHGELFF.